The rows below give T cell receptor beta chains drawn from one sample of a study of monozygotic twins with inflammatory bowel disease. From its re-call of the 5' RACE reads, TCRdb lists each CDR3 protein once, without DNA. Its clone listing holds 440,000 or so distinct CDR3 sequences. The material sequenced was blood. The receptors were sampled from a human donor with ulcerative colitis or Crohn's disease, or a healthy co-twin of an affected twin (not recorded which). The CDR3 runs from the conserved cysteine through the conserved F or W. A clone size is listed for some rows: how often the clone was seen (once, few, many), or a class if it is expanded.

TRBV28	TRBJ1-6	.	CASNGQFTYNSPLHF
TRBV6-2/TRBV6-3	TRBJ1-5	.	CASSPHRDRGNQPQHF
TRBV18	TRBJ2-6	.	CASSPSSGANVLTF
TRBV20-1	TRBJ2-3	.	CSAPTPPAGSTDTQYF
TRBV25-1	TRBJ1-5	.	CASSEWGGMEPQHF
TRBV28	TRBJ2-2	.	CASSTGGNTGELFF
TRBV18	TRBJ1-1	.	CASSPTGFRTEAFF
TRBV20-1	TRBJ2-1	.	CSGSLAGLNEQFF
TRBV7-2	TRBJ2-6	.	CASSSNPSGANVLTF
TRBV5-1	TRBJ2-5	.	CASSYPGTEETQYF
TRBV7-9	TRBJ2-5	.	CASSLAETSMETQYF
TRBV19	TRBJ2-1	.	CASSMTSPAYNEQFF
TRBV11-2	TRBJ2-2	.	CASSLRLVSGELFF
TRBV7-6	TRBJ2-2	.	CASSLSGPGTGELFF
TRBV12-3/TRBV12-4	TRBJ2-1	.	CASTPRQVYDRTNEQFF
TRBV24-1	TRBJ2-1	.	CATSDIGISGNEQFF
TRBV6-5	TRBJ1-3	.	CASSLAGAGNTIYF
TRBV15	TRBJ2-7	.	CATSAALMGQGSNEQYF
TRBV5-1	TRBJ2-1	.	CASSLDPAGGNEQFF
TRBV7-6	TRBJ2-7	.	CASSSQEISYEQYF
TRBV5-1	TRBJ2-1	.	CASSLSAGAPYNEQFF
TRBV7-6	TRBJ2-6	.	CASSPGRTNSGANVLTF
TRBV7-9	TRBJ1-6	.	CASSLRGGEDSPLHF
TRBV7-6	TRBJ2-1	.	CASSLGSSGSSYNEQFF
TRBV7-9	TRBJ2-5	.	CASRQGETQYF
TRBV6-2/TRBV6-3	TRBJ1-5	.	CATALPKTGTLGWPQHF
TRBV11-3	TRBJ2-5	.	CASSLSFGQETQYF
TRBV28	TRBJ2-5	.	CASRRAPQETQYF
TRBV27	TRBJ2-1	.	CASRTTTGFPYNEQFF
TRBV7-6	TRBJ2-1	large	CASSLIWTGGNNEQFF
TRBV19	TRBJ2-7	.	CASSIGSGSSYEQYF
TRBV19	TRBJ2-1	.	CASTPGSSGGREQFF
TRBV7-8	TRBJ1-2	.	CASSSRQATAPSNYGYTF
TRBV5-1	TRBJ2-5	.	CASSLNIAGGQETQYF
TRBV7-2	TRBJ2-2	.	CASSSRAGGTGELFF
TRBV12-3/TRBV12-4	TRBJ2-5	.	CASSVERPGGSQYF
TRBV7-2	TRBJ1-1	.	CASSLVTHRGAFF
TRBV19	TRBJ2-1	.	CASRHTGTRNNEQFF
TRBV20-1	TRBJ1-2	.	CSARDLLYGYTF
TRBV5-1	TRBJ2-3	.	CASSSTSGASTDTQYF
TRBV3-1	TRBJ1-6	.	CASSQEWGGVRSPLHF